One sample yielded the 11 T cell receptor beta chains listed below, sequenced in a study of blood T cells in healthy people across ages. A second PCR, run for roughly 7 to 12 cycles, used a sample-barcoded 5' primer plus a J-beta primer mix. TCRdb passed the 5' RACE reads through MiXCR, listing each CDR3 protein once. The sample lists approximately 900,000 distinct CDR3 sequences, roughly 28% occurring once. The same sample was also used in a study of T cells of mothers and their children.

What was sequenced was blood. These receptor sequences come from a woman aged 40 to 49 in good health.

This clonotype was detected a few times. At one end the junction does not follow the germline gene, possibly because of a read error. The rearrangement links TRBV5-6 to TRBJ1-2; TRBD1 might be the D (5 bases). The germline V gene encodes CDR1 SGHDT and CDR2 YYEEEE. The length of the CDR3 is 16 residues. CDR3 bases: TGTGCCAGCAACTTGGATCACGGGGCTGTGGTCTATGGCTACACCTTC. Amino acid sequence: CASNLDHGAVVYGYTF.

As DNA, the CDR3 is TGTGCCAGCAGCCCAGCCAAAGGTAGAGAGCAGTTCTTC. The encoded protein is CASSPAKGREQFF. V gene TRBV7-2 combines with J gene TRBJ2-1; D remains unclear. This CDR3 contains 13 residues. The V and J ends lost 5 bases and 10 bases respectively, with 15 bases between them. The germline CDR1 and CDR2 sequences are SGHTA and FQGNSA.

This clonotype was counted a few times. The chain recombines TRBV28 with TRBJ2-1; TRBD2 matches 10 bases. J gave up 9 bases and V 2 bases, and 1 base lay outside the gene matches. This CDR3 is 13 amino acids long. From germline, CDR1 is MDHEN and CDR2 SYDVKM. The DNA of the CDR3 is TGTGCCAGCAGTTTACTAGCGGGGGCTGAGCAGTTCTTC. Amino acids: CASSLLAGAEQFF.

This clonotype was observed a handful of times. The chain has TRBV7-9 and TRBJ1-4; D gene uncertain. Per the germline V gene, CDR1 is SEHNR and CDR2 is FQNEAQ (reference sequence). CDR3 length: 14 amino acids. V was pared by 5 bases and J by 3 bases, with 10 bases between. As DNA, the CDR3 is TGTGCCAGCAGCGTCTCGGGGTCTAATGAAAAACTGTTTTTT. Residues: CASSVSGSNEKLFF.

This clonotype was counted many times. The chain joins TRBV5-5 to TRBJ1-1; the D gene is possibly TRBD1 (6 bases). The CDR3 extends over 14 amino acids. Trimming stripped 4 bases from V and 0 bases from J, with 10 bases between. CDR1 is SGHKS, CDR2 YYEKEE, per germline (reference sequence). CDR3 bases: TGTGCCAGCAGCCCGGACAGTCTGAACACTGAAGCTTTCTTT. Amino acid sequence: CASSPDSLNTEAFF.

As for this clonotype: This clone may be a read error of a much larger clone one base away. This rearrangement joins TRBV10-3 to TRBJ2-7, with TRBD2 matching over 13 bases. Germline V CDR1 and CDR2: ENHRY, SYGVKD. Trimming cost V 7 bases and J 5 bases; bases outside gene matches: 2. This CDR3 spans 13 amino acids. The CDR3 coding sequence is TGTGCCATCACAACTAGCGGGGGGGACGAGCAGTACTTC. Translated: CAITTSGGDEQYF.

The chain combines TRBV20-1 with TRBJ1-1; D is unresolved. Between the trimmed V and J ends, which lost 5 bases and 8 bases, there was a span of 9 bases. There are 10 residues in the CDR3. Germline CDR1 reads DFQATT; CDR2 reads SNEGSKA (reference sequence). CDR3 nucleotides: TGCAGTGCTTTTGGGGTAGAAGCTTTCTTT. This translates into CSAFGVEAFF.

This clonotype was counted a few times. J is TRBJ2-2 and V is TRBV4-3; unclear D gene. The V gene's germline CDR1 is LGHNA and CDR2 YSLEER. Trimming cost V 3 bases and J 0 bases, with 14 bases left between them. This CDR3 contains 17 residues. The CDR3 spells CASSHLPRATNTGELFF. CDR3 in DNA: TGCGCCAGCAGCCACCTTCCCCGGGCGACGAACACCGGGGAGCTGTTTTTT.

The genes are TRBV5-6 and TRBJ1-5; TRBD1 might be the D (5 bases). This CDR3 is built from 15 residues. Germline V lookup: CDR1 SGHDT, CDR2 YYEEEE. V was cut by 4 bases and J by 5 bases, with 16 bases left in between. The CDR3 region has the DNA TGTGCCAGCAGCCCCATGGGGGAGAAGTATCAGCCCCAGCATTTT. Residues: CASSPMGEKYQPQHF.

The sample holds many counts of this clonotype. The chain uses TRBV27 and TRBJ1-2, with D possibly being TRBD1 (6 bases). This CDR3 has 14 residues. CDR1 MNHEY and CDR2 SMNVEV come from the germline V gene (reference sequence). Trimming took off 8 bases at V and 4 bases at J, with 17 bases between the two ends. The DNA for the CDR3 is TGTGCCAGCCGAAGACGACAGGAACTCTATGGCTACACCTTC. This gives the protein CASRRRQELYGYTF.

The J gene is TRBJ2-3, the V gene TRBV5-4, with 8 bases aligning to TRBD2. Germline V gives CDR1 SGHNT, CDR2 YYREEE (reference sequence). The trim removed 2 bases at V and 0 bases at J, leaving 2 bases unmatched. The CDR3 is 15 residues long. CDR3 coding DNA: TGTGCCAGCAGCTTCACGGGGGGGAGCACAGATACGCAGTATTTT. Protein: CASSFTGGSTDTQYF.